This T cell receptor (beta chain) was observed in a study of blood T cell repertoires in COVID-19. Study overall: The United States, Italy and Spain were the sources of the acute and convalescent COVID-19 samples. PBMCs, B-cell-depleted T cells, or T cells provided the cDNA or gDNA that made up the material.

Per the germline V gene, CDR1 is SEHNR and CDR2 is FQNEAQ (reference sequence). CDR3 length: 14 residues. The J segment lost 10 bases and the V segment lost 3 bases, leaving 5 bases of the junction unmatched. Authors' methods: Amplification of reference gene primers provided the estimated nucleated cell counts. Generated by immunoSEQ multiplex PCR, the TCRdb table keeps only in-frame clones and is missing some. Clone size and V and J calls were adopted from that table, with D and trimming inferred from the DNA. The sample holds fewer than 90,000 clones, 82% seen once. V gene TRBV7-9 combines with J gene TRBJ1-6; 8 bases match TRBD1. This sequence originates from a man aged 45 to 65 with acute or convalescent COVID-19. The sequencing sample was made of peripheral blood. CDR3: CASSFQGAESPLHF. The CDR3, as DNA: TGTGCCAGCAGCTTTCAGGGGGCAGAATCACCCCTCCACTTT.